Below, one TCR beta chain is given with its context. Following extraction, RNA underwent reverse transcription to cDNA, which served as the sequencing template. Sequencing was performed with immunoSEQ multiplex PCR; in TCRdb, only in-frame clones are kept and a portion is missing. The data contain almost 250,000 clones, roughly two thirds of them seen just once; the ten biggest clones take up under 1.5%. The entry originates in a study of CD8+ T cells in alopecia areata. Overall study: At a dose of 5 to 10 mg twice daily, oral tofacitinib was given to treated patients.

Trimming cost V 3 bases and J 0 bases, with 13 bases left between them. The CDR3 is 16 amino acids. Germline CDR1 SGHRS, CDR2 YFSETQ. V usage is TRBV5-1 and J usage is TRBJ2-4; perhaps TRBD1 as D (6 bases). This clonotype was sampled from a human donor with alopecia areata. This material consisted of CD4+ T cells sorted from blood, taken at week 0. For the CDR3, the DNA is TGCGCCAGCAGCTCGGGGACACTCATAGCCAAAAACATTCAGTACTTC. Protein sequence: CASSSGTLIAKNIQYF.